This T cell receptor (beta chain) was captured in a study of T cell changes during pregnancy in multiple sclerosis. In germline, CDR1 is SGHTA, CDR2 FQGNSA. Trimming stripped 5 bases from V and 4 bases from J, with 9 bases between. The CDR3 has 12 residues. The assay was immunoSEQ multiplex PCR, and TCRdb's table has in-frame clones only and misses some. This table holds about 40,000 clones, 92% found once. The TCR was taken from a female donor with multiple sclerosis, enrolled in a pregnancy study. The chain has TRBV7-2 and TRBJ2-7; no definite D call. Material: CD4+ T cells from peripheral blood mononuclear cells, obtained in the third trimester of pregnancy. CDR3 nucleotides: TGTGCCAGCAGCCGAGATGGTTACGAGCAGTACTTC. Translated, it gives CASSRDGYEQYF.